This T cell receptor beta chain was sequenced for a study of blood T cell repertoires in COVID-19. For the study at large: The analysed material was cDNA or gDNA that came from T cells, B-cell-depleted T cells, or PBMCs.

This CDR3 comprises 16 residues. The ends were cut back, 3 bases at V and 0 bases at J, with 10 bases in the middle. The germline V gene has CDR1 SGHNT and CDR2 YYREEE (reference sequence). Recruitment covered about two dozen US areas and drew participants whose ages spanned about 18 to 89 years. Donors were grouped by their self-reported clinical history. Two negative PCRs, clearance, or symptom resolution characterized the recovered Cohort 3 donors. Some clones are missing from TCRdb's copy, which holds only in-frame ones; the method was immunoSEQ multiplex PCR. Of 150,000 to 200,000 clones listed, approximately 82% were seen once; the top ten hold 15%.

The sequenced sample consisted of PBMCs or T cells enriched from blood (not recorded which). The gene calls are TRBV5-4 and TRBJ1-6; D not resolved. The clonotype was recovered from a man aged 45 to 65 who had recovered from COVID-19. CDR3 sequence reads: CASSSLMSSYNSPLHF. CDR3 bases: TGTGCCAGCAGCTCCCTGATGAGCTCCTATAATTCACCCCTCCACTTT.